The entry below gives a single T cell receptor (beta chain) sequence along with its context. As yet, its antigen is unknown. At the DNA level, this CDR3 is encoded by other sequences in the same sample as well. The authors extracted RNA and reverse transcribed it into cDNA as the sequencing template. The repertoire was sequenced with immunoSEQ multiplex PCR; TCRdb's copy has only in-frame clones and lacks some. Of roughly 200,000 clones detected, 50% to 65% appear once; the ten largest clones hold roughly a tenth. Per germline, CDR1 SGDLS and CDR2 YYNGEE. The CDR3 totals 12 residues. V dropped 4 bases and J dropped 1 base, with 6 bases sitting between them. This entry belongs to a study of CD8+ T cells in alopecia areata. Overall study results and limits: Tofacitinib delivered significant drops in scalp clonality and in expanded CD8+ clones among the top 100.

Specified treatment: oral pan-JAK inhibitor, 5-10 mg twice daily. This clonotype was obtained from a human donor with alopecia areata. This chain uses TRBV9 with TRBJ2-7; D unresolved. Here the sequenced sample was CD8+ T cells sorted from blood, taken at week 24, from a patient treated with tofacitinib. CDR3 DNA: TGTGCCAGCAGCCCCGGGTCCTACGAGCAGTACTTC. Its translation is CASSPGSYEQYF.